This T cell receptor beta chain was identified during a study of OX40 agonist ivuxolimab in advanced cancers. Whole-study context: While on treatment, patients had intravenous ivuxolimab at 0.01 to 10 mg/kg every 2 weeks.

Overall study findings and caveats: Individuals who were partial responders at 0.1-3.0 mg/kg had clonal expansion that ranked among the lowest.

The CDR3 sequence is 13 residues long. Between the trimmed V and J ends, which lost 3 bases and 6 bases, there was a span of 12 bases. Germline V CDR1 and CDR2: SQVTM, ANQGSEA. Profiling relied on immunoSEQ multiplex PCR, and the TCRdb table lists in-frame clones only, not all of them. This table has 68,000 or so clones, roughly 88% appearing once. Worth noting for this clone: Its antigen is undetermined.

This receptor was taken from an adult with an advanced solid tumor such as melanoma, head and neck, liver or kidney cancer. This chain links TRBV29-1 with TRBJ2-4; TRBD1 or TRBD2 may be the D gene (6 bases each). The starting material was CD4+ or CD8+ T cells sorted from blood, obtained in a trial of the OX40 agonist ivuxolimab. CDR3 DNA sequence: TGCAGCGTTGAGGGGGGCGGAGGAAACATTCAGTACTTC. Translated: CSVEGGGGNIQYF.